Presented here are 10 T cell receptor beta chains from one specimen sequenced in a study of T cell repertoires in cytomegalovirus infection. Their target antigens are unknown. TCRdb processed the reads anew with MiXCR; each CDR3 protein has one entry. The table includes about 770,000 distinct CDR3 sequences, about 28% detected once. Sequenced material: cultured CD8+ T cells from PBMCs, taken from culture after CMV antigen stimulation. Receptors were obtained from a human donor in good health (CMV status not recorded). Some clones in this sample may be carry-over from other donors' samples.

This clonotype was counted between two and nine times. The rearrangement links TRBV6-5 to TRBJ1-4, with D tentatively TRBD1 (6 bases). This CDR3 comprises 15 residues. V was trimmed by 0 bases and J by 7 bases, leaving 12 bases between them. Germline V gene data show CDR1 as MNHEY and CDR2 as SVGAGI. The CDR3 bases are TGTGCCAGCAGTTACTCGGGGGGCGGAGGTGAAAAACTGTTTTTT. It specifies CASSYSGGGGEKLFF.

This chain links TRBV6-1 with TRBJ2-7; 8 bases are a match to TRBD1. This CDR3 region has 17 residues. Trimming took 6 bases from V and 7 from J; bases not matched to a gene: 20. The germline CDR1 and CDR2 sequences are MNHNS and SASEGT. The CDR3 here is CASSTGQGAQAVREQYV. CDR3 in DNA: TGTGCCAGCAGCACCGGACAGGGCGCCCAAGCCGTACGGGAGCAGTACGTC.

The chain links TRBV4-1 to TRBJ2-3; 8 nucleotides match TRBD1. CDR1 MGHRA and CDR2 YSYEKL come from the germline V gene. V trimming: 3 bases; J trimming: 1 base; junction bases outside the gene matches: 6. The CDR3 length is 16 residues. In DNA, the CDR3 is TGCGCCAGCAGCCACCCCGCACAGGGGGGCACAGATACGCAGTATTTT. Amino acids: CASSHPAQGGTDTQYF.

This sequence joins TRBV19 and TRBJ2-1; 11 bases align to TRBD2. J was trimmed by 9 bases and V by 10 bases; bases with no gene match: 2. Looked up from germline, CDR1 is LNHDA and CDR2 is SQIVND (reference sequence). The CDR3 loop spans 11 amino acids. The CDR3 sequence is CATLAGAEQFF. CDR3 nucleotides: TGTGCCACACTAGCGGGGGCTGAGCAGTTCTTC. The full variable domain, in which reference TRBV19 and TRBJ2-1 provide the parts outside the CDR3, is DGGITQSPKYLFRKEGQNVTLSCEQNLNHDAMYWYRQDPGQGLRLIYYSQIVNDFQKGDIAEGYSVSREKKESFPLTVTSAQKNPTAFYLCATLAGAEQFFGPGTRLTVL.

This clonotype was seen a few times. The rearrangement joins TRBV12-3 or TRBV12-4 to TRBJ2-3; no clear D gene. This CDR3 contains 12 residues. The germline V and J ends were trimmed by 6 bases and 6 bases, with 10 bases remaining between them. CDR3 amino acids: CASSLPMDTQYF. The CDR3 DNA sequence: TGTGCCAGCAGCCTGCCGATGGATACGCAGTATTTT.

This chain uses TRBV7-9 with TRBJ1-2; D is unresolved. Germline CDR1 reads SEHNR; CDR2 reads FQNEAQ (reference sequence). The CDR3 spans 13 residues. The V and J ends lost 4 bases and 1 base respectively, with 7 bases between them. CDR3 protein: CASSSGSNYGYTF. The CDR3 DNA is TGTGCCAGCAGCTCAGGCAGTAACTATGGCTACACCTTC.

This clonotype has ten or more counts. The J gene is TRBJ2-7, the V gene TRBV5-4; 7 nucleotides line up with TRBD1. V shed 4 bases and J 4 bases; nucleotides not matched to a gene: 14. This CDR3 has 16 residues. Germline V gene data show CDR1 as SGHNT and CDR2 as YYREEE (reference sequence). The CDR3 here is CASSEGTEVYRYEQYF. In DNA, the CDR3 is TGTGCCAGCAGCGAAGGGACAGAAGTTTACCGATACGAGCAGTACTTC.

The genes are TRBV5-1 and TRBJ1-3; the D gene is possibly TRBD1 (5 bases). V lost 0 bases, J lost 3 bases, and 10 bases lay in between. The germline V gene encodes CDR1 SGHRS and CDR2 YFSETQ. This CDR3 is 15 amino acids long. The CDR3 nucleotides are TGCGCCAGCAGCTTGGATCCAGGGAATGGAAACACCATATATTTT. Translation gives CASSLDPGNGNTIYF.

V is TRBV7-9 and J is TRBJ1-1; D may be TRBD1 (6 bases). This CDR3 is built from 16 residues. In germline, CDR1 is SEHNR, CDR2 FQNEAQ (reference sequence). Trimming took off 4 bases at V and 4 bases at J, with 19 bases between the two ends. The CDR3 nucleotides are TGTGCCAGCAGCTCGCGACAGGTTTTTGAGGGCACTGAAGCTTTCTTT. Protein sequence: CASSSRQVFEGTEAFF.

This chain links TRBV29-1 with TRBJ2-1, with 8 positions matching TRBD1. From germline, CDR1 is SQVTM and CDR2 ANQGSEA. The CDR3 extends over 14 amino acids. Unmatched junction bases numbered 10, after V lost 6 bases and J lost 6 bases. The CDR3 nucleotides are TGCAGCGTCGTGGACAGGGAAAGGCCCAATGAGCAGTTCTTC. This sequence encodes CSVVDRERPNEQFF.